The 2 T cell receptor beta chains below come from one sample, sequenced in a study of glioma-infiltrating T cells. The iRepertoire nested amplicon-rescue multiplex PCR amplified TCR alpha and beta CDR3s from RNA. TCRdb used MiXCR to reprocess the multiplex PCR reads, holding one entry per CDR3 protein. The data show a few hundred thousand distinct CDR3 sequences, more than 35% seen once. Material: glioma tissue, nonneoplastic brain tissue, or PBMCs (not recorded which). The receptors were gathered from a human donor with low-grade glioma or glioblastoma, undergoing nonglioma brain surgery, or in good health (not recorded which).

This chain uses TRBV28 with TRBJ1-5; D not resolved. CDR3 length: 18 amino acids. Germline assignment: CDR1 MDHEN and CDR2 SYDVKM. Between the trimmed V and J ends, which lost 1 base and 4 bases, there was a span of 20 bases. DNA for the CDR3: TGTGCCAGCAGTTTATTACACCCGGCAGGTTCCAAAAATCAGCCCCAGCATTTT. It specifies CASSLLHPAGSKNQPQHF.

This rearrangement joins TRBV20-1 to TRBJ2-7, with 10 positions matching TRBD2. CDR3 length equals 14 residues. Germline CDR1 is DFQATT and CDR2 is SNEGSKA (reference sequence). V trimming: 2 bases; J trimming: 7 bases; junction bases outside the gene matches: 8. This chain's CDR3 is CSARSSGRAEEQYF. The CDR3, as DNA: TGCAGTGCTAGATCGAGCGGGAGGGCAGAGGAGCAGTACTTC.